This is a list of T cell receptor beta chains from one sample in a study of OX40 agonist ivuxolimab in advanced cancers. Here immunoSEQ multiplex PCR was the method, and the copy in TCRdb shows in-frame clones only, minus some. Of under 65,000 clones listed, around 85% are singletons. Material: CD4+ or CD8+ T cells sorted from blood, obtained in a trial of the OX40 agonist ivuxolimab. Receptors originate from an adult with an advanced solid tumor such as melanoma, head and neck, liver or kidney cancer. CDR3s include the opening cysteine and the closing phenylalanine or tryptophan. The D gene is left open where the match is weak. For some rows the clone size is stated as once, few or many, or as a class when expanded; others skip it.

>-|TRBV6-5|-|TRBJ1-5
CASSYIARNQPQHF
TGTGCCAGCAGTTACATAGCGCGCAATCAGCCCCAGCATTTT
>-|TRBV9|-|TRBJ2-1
CASSVEGLDNEQFF
TGTGCCAGCAGCGTAGAGGGATTGGACAATGAGCAGTTCTTC
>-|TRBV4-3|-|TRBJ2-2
CASSPLDGGSTGELFF
TGCGCCAGCAGCCCGCTTGATGGGGGAAGCACCGGGGAGCTGTTTTTT
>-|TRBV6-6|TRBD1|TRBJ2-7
CASSYSGTGTYEQYF
TGTGCCAGCAGTTACTCCGGGACAGGAACCTACGAGCAGTACTTC
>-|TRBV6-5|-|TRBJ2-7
CASSSGDGYEQYF
TGTGCCAGCAGTTCAGGGGACGGCTACGAGCAGTACTTC
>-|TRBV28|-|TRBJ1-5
CASSPDYSNQPQHF
TGTGCCAGCAGTCCTGACTATAGCAATCAGCCCCAGCATTTT
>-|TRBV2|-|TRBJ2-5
CASIGGGPQTQYF
TGTGCCAGCATAGGGGGGGGGCCACAGACCCAGTACTTC
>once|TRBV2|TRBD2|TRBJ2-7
CASSENGRGYEQYF
TGTGCCAGCAGTGAAAACGGGAGGGGCTACGAGCAGTACTTC
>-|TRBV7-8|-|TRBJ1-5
CASSFSNQPQHF
TGTGCCAGCAGCTTCAGCAATCAGCCCCAGCATTTT
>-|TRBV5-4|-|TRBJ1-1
CASSLDGSLNTEAFF
TGTGCCAGCAGCTTAGACGGCTCCTTGAACACTGAAGCTTTCTTT
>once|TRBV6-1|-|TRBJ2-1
CASSDPNDGSSYNEQFF
TGTGCCAGCAGTGACCCCAATGACGGGAGCTCCTACAATGAGCAGTTCTTC
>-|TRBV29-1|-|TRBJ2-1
CSVVGGFNEQFF
TGCAGCGTTGTTGGCGGGTTCAATGAGCAGTTCTTC
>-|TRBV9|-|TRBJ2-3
CASSGPPGHTDTQYF
TGTGCCAGCAGCGGCCCCCCGGGACACACAGATACGCAGTATTTT
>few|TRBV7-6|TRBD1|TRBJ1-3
CASSADRVVNTIYF
TGTGCCAGCAGCGCCGACAGGGTTGTAAACACCATATATTTT
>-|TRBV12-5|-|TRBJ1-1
CASGLGGVTEAFF
TGTGCTAGTGGTTTGGGGGGTGTCACTGAAGCTTTCTTT
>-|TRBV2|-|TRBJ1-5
CASGRTDYSNQPQHF
TGTGCCAGCGGGCGGACCGATTATAGCAATCAGCCCCAGCATTTT
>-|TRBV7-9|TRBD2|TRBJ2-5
CASSPPGLAGQETQYF
TGTGCCAGCAGCCCTCCGGGACTAGCGGGGCAAGAGACCCAGTACTTC
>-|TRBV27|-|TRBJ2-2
CASSLSAGLDTGELFF
TGTGCCAGCAGTTTATCGGCAGGGTTGGACACCGGGGAGCTGTTTTTT
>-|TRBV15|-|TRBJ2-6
CATSIGGFSGANVLTF
TGTGCCACCAGCATAGGGGGTTTCTCTGGGGCCAACGTCCTGACTTTC
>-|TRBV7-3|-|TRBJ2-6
CASSLTGEANVLTF
TGTGCCAGCAGCTTAACTGGCGAGGCCAACGTCCTGACTTTC
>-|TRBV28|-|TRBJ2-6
CASSAGLVGGANVLTF
TGTGCCAGCAGTGCGGGGCTAGTAGGCGGGGCCAACGTCCTGACTTTC
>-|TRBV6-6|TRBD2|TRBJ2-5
CASTLKRGAFVETQYF
TGTGCCAGCACCTTAAAGCGGGGGGCTTTCGTGGAGACCCAGTACTTC
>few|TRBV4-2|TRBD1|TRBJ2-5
CASSSGQVQETQYF
TGTGCCAGCAGCTCCGGACAGGTTCAAGAGACCCAGTACTTC
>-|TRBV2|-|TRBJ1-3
CASSETRWQNPLPSGNTIYF
TGTGCCAGCAGTGAAACCCGTTGGCAGAATCCTCTCCCCTCTGGAAACACCATATATTTT
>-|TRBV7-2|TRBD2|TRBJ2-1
CASSFTSGGPGEQFF
TGTGCCAGCAGCTTTACTAGCGGGGGGCCCGGGGAGCAGTTCTTC
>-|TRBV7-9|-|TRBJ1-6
CASDDADRSNSPLHF
TGTGCCAGCGACGACGCAGATCGGAGTAATTCACCCCTCCACTTT
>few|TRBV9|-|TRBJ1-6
CASGTWETSPLHF
TGTGCCAGCGGAACTTGGGAAACTTCACCCCTCCACTTT
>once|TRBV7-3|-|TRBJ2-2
CASSPPGPGELFF
TGTGCCAGCAGCCCACCGGGGCCCGGGGAGCTGTTTTTT
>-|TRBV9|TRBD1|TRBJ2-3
CASSASDRAFPDTQYF
TGTGCCAGCAGCGCCTCAGACAGGGCCTTCCCAGATACGCAGTATTTT
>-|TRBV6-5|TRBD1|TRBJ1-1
CASSPGTGMNTEAFF
TGTGCCAGCAGCCCCGGGACAGGAATGAACACTGAAGCTTTCTTT
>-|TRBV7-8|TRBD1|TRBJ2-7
CASSLDRGQVVYEQYF
TGTGCCAGCAGCTTAGATAGGGGGCAGGTTGTCTACGAGCAGTACTTC
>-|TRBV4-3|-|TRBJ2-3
CASSQAAGGTQYF
TGCGCCAGCAGCCAAGCCGCCGGGGGTACGCAGTATTTT
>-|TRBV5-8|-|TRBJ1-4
CASIPATNEKLFF
TGTGCCAGCATCCCTGCAACTAATGAAAAACTGTTTTTT
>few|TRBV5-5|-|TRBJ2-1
CASSFEVGVGKWFF
TGTGCCAGCAGCTTTGAGGTTGGGGTGGGCAAGTGGTTCTTC
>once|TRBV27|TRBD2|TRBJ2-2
CASSLRLRGGGENGELFF
TGTGCCAGCAGTTTACGTCTGCGGGGGGGCGGGGAGAACGGGGAGCTGTTTTTT
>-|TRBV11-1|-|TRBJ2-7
CASSLHRDGYEQYF
TGTGCCAGCAGCTTACACAGGGACGGCTACGAGCAGTACTTC
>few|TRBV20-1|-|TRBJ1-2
CSADYGYTF
TGCAGTGCGGACTATGGCTACACCTTC
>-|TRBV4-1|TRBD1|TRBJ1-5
CASSHPGQGAGDQPQHF
TGCGCCAGCAGCCATCCAGGACAGGGGGCGGGAGATCAGCCCCAGCATTTT
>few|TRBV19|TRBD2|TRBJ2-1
CASRPPGGLYNEQFF
TGTGCCAGTCGACCACCGGGAGGCCTTTACAATGAGCAGTTCTTC
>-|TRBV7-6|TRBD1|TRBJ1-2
CASSLTPAGQLYGYTF
TGTGCCAGCAGCTTAACCCCTGCGGGACAGCTCTATGGCTACACCTTC
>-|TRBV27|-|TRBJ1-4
CASSLGLGSEKLFF
TGTGCCAGCAGTTTGGGTCTTGGGTCCGAAAAACTGTTTTTT
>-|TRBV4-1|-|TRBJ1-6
CASSQTPDGNSPLHF
TGCGCCAGCAGCCAAACACCTGACGGAAATTCACCCCTCCACTTT
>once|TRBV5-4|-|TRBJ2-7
CASSDLGGFYEQYF
TGTGCCAGCAGTGACTTGGGGGGATTCTACGAGCAGTACTTC
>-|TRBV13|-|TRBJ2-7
CASSPGLTEQYF
TGTGCCAGCAGCCCAGGCCTCACAGAGCAGTACTTC
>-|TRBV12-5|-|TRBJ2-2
CASGLGTGELFF
TGTGCTAGTGGTTTAGGGACCGGGGAGCTGTTTTTT
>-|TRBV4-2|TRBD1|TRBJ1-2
CASSQEPGQALLIYGYTF
TGTGCCAGCAGCCAAGAGCCGGGACAGGCCCTTCTGATCTATGGCTACACCTTC
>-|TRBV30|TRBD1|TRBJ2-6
CAWSRTGASGANVLTF
TGTGCCTGGAGTAGGACAGGGGCCTCTGGGGCCAACGTCCTGACTTTC
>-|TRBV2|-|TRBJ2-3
CASSGAVSDSTDTQYF
TGTGCCAGCAGTGGGGCGGTCTCGGATTCCACAGATACGCAGTATTTT
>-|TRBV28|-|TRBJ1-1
CASSSGRYTEAFF
TGTGCCAGCAGTTCCGGACGGTACACTGAAGCTTTCTTT
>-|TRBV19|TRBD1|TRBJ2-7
CASSIGTGATYEQYF
TGTGCCAGTAGTATCGGGACAGGGGCGACCTACGAGCAGTACTTC